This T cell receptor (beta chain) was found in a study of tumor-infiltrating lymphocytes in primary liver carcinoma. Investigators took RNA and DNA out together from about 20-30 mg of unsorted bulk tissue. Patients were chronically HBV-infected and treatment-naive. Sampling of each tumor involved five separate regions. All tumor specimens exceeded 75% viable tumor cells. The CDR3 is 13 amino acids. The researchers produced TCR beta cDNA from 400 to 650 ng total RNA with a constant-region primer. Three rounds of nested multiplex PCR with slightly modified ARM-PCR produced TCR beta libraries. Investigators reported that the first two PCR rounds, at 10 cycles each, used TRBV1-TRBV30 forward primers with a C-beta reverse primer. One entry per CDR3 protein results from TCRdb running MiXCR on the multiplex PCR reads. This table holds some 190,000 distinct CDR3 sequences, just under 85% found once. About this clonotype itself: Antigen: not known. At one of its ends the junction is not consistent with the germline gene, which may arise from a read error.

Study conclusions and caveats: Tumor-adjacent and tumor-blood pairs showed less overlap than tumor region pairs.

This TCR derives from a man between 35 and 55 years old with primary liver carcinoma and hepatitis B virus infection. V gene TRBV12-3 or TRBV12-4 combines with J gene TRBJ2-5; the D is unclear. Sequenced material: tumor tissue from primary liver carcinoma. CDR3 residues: CASNLRSEETQHF. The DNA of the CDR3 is TGTGCCAGCAATTTGAGGTCAGAAGAGACCCAGCACTTC.